The entry that follows covers one T cell receptor beta chain sequence. Its target is unknown. This sample was taken from a study of T cell responses to AZD1222 COVID-19 vaccine. Whole-study results and caveats: Donors, mostly white British, included more females; clonal diversity was possibly underestimated. The reported proportion of spike-specific TCRs targeting unmutated variant regions was nearly half. Compared with day 0, the breadth and depth of the Spike-specific TCR repertoire rose significantly after two doses of AZD1222. Spike-wide vaccine-associated CD4 TCRs dominated at 160-218 and 743-854.

Assay used: immunoSEQ multiplex PCR; TCRdb lists only in-frame clones, some missing. The sample has about 150,000 clones, approximately 89% seen once. CDR1 and CDR2 from the germline V gene are SGHRS and YFSETQ. The CDR3 spans 14 residues. Trimming removed 5 bases at V and 0 bases at J, with 6 bases between. J is TRBJ2-6 and V is TRBV5-1, with D tentatively TRBD1 or TRBD2 (5 bases each). The sequenced sample was peripheral blood, obtained on day 0 of MenACWY control vaccination. This receptor was taken from an adult in good health. The CDR3: CASRGDSGANVLTF. DNA for the CDR3: TGCGCCAGCAGGGGGGACTCTGGGGCCAACGTCCTGACTTTC. The entire variable domain, with the rest obtained from reference TRBV5-1 and TRBJ2-6, is as follows: KAGVTQTPRYLIKTRGQQVTLSCSPISGHRSVSWYQQTPGQGLQFLFEYFSETQRNKGNFPGRFSGRQFSNSRSEMNVSTLELGDSALYLCASRGDSGANVLTFGAGSRLTVL.